One and the same sample provided the 29 T cell receptor beta chains below, sequenced in a study of blood T cell repertoires in COVID-19 (dated by TCRdb to about 2020). Libraries were prepared through the immunoSEQ multiplex PCR assay. TCRdb mirrors the immuneACCESS table, restricted to in-frame sequences. Some clones are absent from its copies; in checked studies, under half trace to an unresolved V gene, and the reason for the others is unknown. The sample records under 400,000 clones, 90% of which are singletons. The leading ten clones occupy 2.5% to 3.5% of the sample. Sequenced material: peripheral blood. These receptors all come from a woman aged 30 to 39 with COVID-19, enrolled during active disease.

The V gene is TRBV3-1 (or the pseudogene TRBV3-2), the J gene TRBJ1-1; 9 positions agree with TRBD1. This CDR3 is 14 amino acids long. With 1 base clipped from V and 5 bases from J, the junction kept 2 bases outside the gene matches. Germline loops: CDR1 LGHDT, CDR2 YNNKEL (reference sequence). The CDR3, as DNA: TGTGCCAGCAGCCAAGGACAGGGGGGGACTGAAGCTTTCTTT. Amino acid sequence: CASSQGQGGTEAFF.

The chain has TRBV5-1 and TRBJ2-1; the match to TRBD2 covers 14 bases. Germline V gene data show CDR1 as SGHRS and CDR2 as YFSETQ. V was clipped by 4 bases and J by 7 bases; unmatched bases: 7. CDR3 size: 16 residues. CDR3 region: CASSIGLAGGENEQFF. CDR3 coding DNA: TGCGCCAGCAGCATAGGACTAGCGGGAGGTGAAAATGAGCAGTTCTTC.

The chain combines TRBV11-2 with TRBJ2-1; 7 bases line up with TRBD1. This CDR3 is built from 20 residues. Trimming removed 0 bases from V and 3 bases from J; junction bases left unmatched: 17. Per germline, CDR1 SGHAT and CDR2 FQNNGV. The DNA for the CDR3 is TGTGCCAGCAGCTTAGATGTATCTTGGGACAGAGATACGAACTACAATGAGCAGTTCTTC. Encoded protein: CASSLDVSWDRDTNYNEQFF.

The chain uses TRBV6-5 and TRBJ1-1; D unclear. Germline V gene sequence: CDR1 MNHEY, CDR2 SVGAGI. CDR3 size: 14 residues. V lost 5 bases to trimming and J lost 3 bases, with 13 bases between them. The CDR3 DNA is TGTGCCAGCAGTCCCCCGTACGAGGACACTGAAGCTTTCTTT. Residues: CASSPPYEDTEAFF.

The genes are TRBV6-2 or TRBV6-3 and TRBJ2-1, with D possibly TRBD2 on 6 matching bases. Germline V gene lookup returns CDR1 MNHEY and CDR2 SVGEGT. Trimming stripped 6 bases from V and 0 bases from J, with 15 bases between. The CDR3 consists of 16 residues. Here the CDR3 DNA reads TGTGCCAGCAGCCCTCTAGCGTTCCGCTCCTACAATGAGCAGTTCTTC. Its protein is CASSPLAFRSYNEQFF.

The chain carries TRBV7-8 and TRBJ2-3, with 12 positions matching TRBD2. The CDR3 is 16 residues long. From germline, CDR1 is SGHVS and CDR2 FQNEAQ. The V and J ends lost 3 bases and 4 bases, in that order; junction bases with no gene match: 5. The CDR3 bases are TGTGCCAGCAGCTTCCGACTAGCGGGAGTCCCAGATACGCAGTATTTT. Translated: CASSFRLAGVPDTQYF.

The chain combines TRBV30 with TRBJ1-1, with 8 bases aligning to TRBD1. J gave up 0 bases and V 4 bases, and 7 bases lay outside the gene matches. Germline-derived CDR1 and CDR2 are GTSNPN and SVGIG (reference sequence). The CDR3 extends over 15 amino acids. The DNA for the CDR3 is TGTGCCTGGACCGGGACAGGCTTAATGAACACTGAAGCTTTCTTT. Translated, it gives CAWTGTGLMNTEAFF.

This clone was observed a handful of times. The chain employs TRBV12-3 or TRBV12-4 and TRBJ1-2; tentatively, D is TRBD1 (5 bases). This CDR3 spans 11 amino acids. V was pared by 5 bases and J by 7 bases, with 8 bases between. As DNA, the CDR3 is TGTGCCAGCAGTAAGGGGTCTGGCTACACCTTC. It is translated as CASSKGSGYTF.

The rearrangement links TRBV29-1 to TRBJ1-1; D not resolved. The V gene's germline CDR1 is SQVTM and CDR2 ANQGSEA. The CDR3 is 11 residues long. The CDR3 reads CRVGRNTEAFF. DNA for the CDR3: TGCAGGGTAGGGAGGAACACTGAAGCTTTCTTT. Variable domain in full (rest from reference TRBV29-1 and TRBJ1-1): SAVISQKPSRDICQRGTSLTIQCQVDSQVTMMFWYRQQPGQSLTLIATANQGSEATYESGFVIDKFPISRPNLTFSTLTVSNMSPEDSSIYLCRVGRNTEAFFGQGTRLTVV.

This sequence joins TRBV5-4 and TRBJ2-7; D call uncertain. CDR3 length equals 13 residues. The germline V gene encodes CDR1 SGHNT and CDR2 YYREEE (reference sequence). Trimming left V 2 bases short and J 5 bases short, with 11 bases between. The CDR3 here is CASSFFSSHEQYF. DNA for the CDR3: TGTGCCAGCAGCTTCTTCAGTTCCCACGAGCAGTACTTC. The variable domain in full, with the rest retrieved from reference TRBV5-4 and TRBJ2-7, is ETGVTQSPTHLIKTRGQQVTLRCSSQSGHNTVSWYQQALGQGPQFIFQYYREEENGRGNFPPRFSGLQFPNYSSELNVNALELDDSALYLCASSFFSSHEQYFGPGTRLTVT.

This clone was observed once. The chain carries TRBV30 and TRBJ2-7; the D gene is possibly TRBD1 (6 bases). There are 14 residues in the CDR3. Deletions cut 5 bases from V and 3 bases from J, with 17 bases between. Germline assignment: CDR1 GTSNPN and CDR2 SVGIG (reference sequence). As DNA, the CDR3 is TGTGCCTGGGCTTCCCGCAGGGGAAACTACGAGCAGTACTTC. Translated, it gives CAWASRRGNYEQYF. The full variable domain, with the rest looked up from reference TRBV30 and TRBJ2-7, is SQTIHQWPATLVQPVGSPLSLECTVEGTSNPNLYWYRQAAGRGLQLLFYSVGIGQISSEVPQNLSASRPQDRQFILSSKKLLLSDSGFYLCAWASRRGNYEQYFGPGTRLTVT.

In its sample, this clone was seen once. The rearrangement joins TRBV29-1 to TRBJ2-7, with 10 nucleotides matching TRBD1. The CDR3 length is 15 residues. V shed 0 bases, J shed 3 bases, and the junction held 5 bases outside the gene matches. The V gene's germline CDR1 is SQVTM and CDR2 ANQGSEA. Here the CDR3 DNA reads TGCAGCGTTGAAGATAAGACAGGGGGCATCTACGAGCAGTACTTC. This encodes CSVEDKTGGIYEQYF.

This chain links TRBV5-1 with TRBJ1-2; TRBD1 might be the D (5 bases). Germline V gene data show CDR1 as SGHRS and CDR2 as YFSETQ. The CDR3 has 14 amino acids. V was cut by 0 bases and J by 3 bases, with 9 bases left in between. The CDR3 DNA follows: TGCGCCAGCAGCTTGGGACAGACATACTATGGCTACACCTTC. Translated: CASSLGQTYYGYTF.

This clone was seen only a few times. V gene TRBV5-1 combines with J gene TRBJ1-6; D not resolved. This CDR3 spans 15 amino acids. In germline, CDR1 is SGHRS, CDR2 YFSETQ. Trimming removed 4 bases at V and 10 bases at J, with 18 bases between. The CDR3 spells CASSDPGSLRSPLHF. The CDR3 DNA reads TGCGCCAGCAGCGACCCTGGGAGTCTGAGGTCACCCCTCCACTTT.

V and J are TRBV5-1 and TRBJ1-4; 11 bases are a match to TRBD1. J gave up 7 bases and V 0 bases, and 2 bases lay outside the gene matches. Germline lookup yields CDR1 SGHRS and CDR2 YFSETQ. The CDR3 totals 15 residues. The CDR3 protein is CASSLAGTGGEKLFF. The CDR3 bases are TGCGCCAGCAGCTTGGCCGGGACAGGGGGTGAAAAACTGTTTTTT.

This clone has a handful of counts. The chain combines TRBV6-1 with TRBJ2-1; tentative D call: TRBD2 (6 bases). Per the germline V gene, CDR1 is MNHNS and CDR2 is SASEGT. The CDR3 covers 14 residues. V dropped 2 bases and J dropped 9 bases, with 14 bases sitting between them. CDR3 DNA: TGTGCCAGCAGTGAAAGTGCGGGGAGTGCTGAGCAGTTCTTC. This sequence encodes CASSESAGSAEQFF.

The chain links TRBV2 to TRBJ1-5, with a tentative D call TRBD1 (6 bases). CDR3 length: 13 residues. Trimming took 2 bases from V and 7 from J, leaving 9 bases between them. Germline V lookup: CDR1 SNHLY, CDR2 FYNNEI. The CDR3 DNA reads TGTGCCAGCAGTGAAAGAGGGGGACAGCCCCAGCATTTT. Amino acid sequence: CASSERGGQPQHF.

This chain connects TRBV5-1 to TRBJ2-7, with a tentative D call TRBD2 (6 bases). Germline CDR1 reads SGHRS; CDR2 reads YFSETQ. This CDR3 region has 14 residues. Between the trimmed V and J ends, which lost 1 base and 0 bases, there was a span of 8 bases. The DNA of the CDR3 is TGCGCCAGCAGCTTGTCCGGGGGCTCCTACGAGCAGTACTTC. This gives the protein CASSLSGGSYEQYF. The full variable domain, its missing parts supplied by reference TRBV5-1 and TRBJ2-7, is KAGVTQTPRYLIKTRGQQVTLSCSPISGHRSVSWYQQTPGQGLQFLFEYFSETQRNKGNFPGRFSGRQFSNSRSEMNVSTLELGDSALYLCASSLSGGSYEQYFGPGTRLTVT.

The chain has TRBV19 and TRBJ1-5, with TRBD1 identical over 11 bases. Germline assignment: CDR1 LNHDA and CDR2 SQIVND (reference sequence). The CDR3 consists of 18 residues. Trimming at V came to 3 bases and at J to 0 bases, leaving 7 bases not matched to a gene. The CDR3: CASSMKGQGVGSNQPQHF. The CDR3 DNA reads as TGTGCCAGTAGTATGAAGGGACAGGGGGTGGGTAGCAATCAGCCCCAGCATTTT.

This clone appeared a single time. The CDR3 coding sequence is TGTGCCAGCAGCCGCGGGGGGACCTACGAGCAGTACTTC. Translating it yields CASSRGGTYEQYF. J is TRBJ2-7 and V is TRBV7-9; 8 bases align to TRBD2. With 5 bases clipped from V and 2 bases from J, the junction kept 2 bases outside the gene matches. CDR1 and CDR2 (germline): SEHNR, FQNEAQ (reference sequence). The CDR3 is 13 residues long. The variable domain in full, with the rest retrieved from reference TRBV7-9 and TRBJ2-7, is DTGVSQNPRHKITKRGQNVTFRCDPISEHNRLYWYRQTLGQGPEFLTYFQNEAQLEKSRLLSDRFSAERPKGSFSTLEIQRTEQGDSAMYLCASSRGGTYEQYFGPGTRLTVT.

This chain uses TRBV5-4 with TRBJ1-1; 8 nucleotides agree with TRBD1. Germline-derived CDR1 and CDR2 are SGHNT and YYREEE (reference sequence). Trimming at V came to 7 bases and at J to 0 bases, leaving 8 bases not matched to a gene. This CDR3 has 15 residues. The CDR3 protein is CASGTSTGVNTEAFF. The CDR3 DNA sequence: TGTGCCAGCGGAACCTCGACAGGGGTGAACACTGAAGCTTTCTTT.

V usage is TRBV3-1 (or the pseudogene TRBV3-2) and J usage is TRBJ1-6; 10 nucleotides match TRBD1. V gave up 2 bases and J gave up 9 bases; unmatched junction bases: 10. CDR1 is LGHDT and CDR2 is YNNKEL in the germline V gene (reference sequence). The CDR3 totals 17 residues. For the CDR3, the DNA is TGTGCCAGCAGCCAACCATTCGGGACAGGGGCAGGTTCACCCCTCCACTTT. Amino acid sequence: CASSQPFGTGAGSPLHF.

Here the CDR3 DNA reads TGTGCCTGGAGTCCCCCGACAGGGGTGGAGACCCAGTACTTC. It translates to CAWSPPTGVETQYF. The chain is built from TRBV30 and TRBJ2-5, with 8 bases identical to TRBD1. Per germline, CDR1 GTSNPN and CDR2 SVGIG (reference sequence). J was trimmed by 5 bases and V by 2 bases; bases with no gene match: 7. CDR3 length: 14 amino acids. The full variable domain, completed using reference TRBV30 and TRBJ2-5, is SQTIHQWPATLVQPVGSPLSLECTVEGTSNPNLYWYRQAAGRGLQLLFYSVGIGQISSEVPQNLSASRPQDRQFILSSKKLLLSDSGFYLCAWSPPTGVETQYFGPGTRLLVL.

The genes are TRBV24-1 and TRBJ1-2; 8 bases match TRBD1. The CDR3 length is 13 residues. In germline, CDR1 is KGHDR, CDR2 SFDVKD. The junction had 6 bases not matched to a gene; V was cut back by 5 bases and J by 8 bases. As DNA, the CDR3 is TGTGCCACCAGTGGGACAGGGCTTTACGGCTACACCTTC. This codes for CATSGTGLYGYTF.

The rearrangement uses TRBV25-1 and TRBJ2-1; D may be TRBD1 (5 bases). CDR1 and CDR2 from the germline V gene are MGHDK and SYGVNS. The CDR3 has 15 residues. The V end lost 6 bases, the J end lost 6 bases, and 18 bases lay between the germline ends. The CDR3 loop reads CASRLTEQGSNEQFF. The CDR3, as DNA: TGTGCCAGCAGACTTACGGAGCAGGGATCCAATGAGCAGTTCTTC.

The J gene is TRBJ2-7, the V gene TRBV19, with D maybe TRBD1 (6 bases). The CDR3 spans 11 residues. V dropped 7 bases and J dropped 7 bases, with 11 bases sitting between them. Germline V lookup: CDR1 LNHDA, CDR2 SQIVND (reference sequence). In nucleotides, the CDR3 is TGTGCCAGTAAAGGCAGGGGAGAGCAGTACTTC. It is translated as CASKGRGEQYF.

The gene calls are TRBV9 and TRBJ1-2; 10 bases are a match to TRBD1. The CDR3 is 16 amino acids. Germline trimming cut 3 bases from V and 3 bases from J; bases unmatched to any gene: 8. The V gene's germline CDR1 is SGDLS and CDR2 YYNGEE. The CDR3 DNA reads as TGTGCCAGCAGCGCCCAGGGACAGGGGTGGTACTATGGCTACACCTTC. Protein product: CASSAQGQGWYYGYTF.

V is TRBV6-1 and J is TRBJ2-1; possibly TRBD1 for D (6 bases). V lost 1 base and J 5 bases, leaving 12 bases between the germline ends. Germline values: CDR1 MNHNS, CDR2 SASEGT. This CDR3 region has 15 residues. CDR3 nucleotides: TGTGCCAGCAGTGAAGGTACAGGGAACGACAATGAGCAGTTCTTC. This encodes CASSEGTGNDNEQFF.

The rearrangement uses TRBV10-3 and TRBJ2-1; D possibly corresponds to TRBD2 (5 bases). CDR3 length: 15 amino acids. CDR1 and CDR2 (germline): ENHRY, SYGVKD. Deletions cut 11 bases from V and 2 bases from J, with 19 bases between. The CDR3 nucleotides read TGTGCCTCCGCGATAAGTCGGGGTACCTACAATGAGCAGTTCTTC. Protein sequence: CASAISRGTYNEQFF.